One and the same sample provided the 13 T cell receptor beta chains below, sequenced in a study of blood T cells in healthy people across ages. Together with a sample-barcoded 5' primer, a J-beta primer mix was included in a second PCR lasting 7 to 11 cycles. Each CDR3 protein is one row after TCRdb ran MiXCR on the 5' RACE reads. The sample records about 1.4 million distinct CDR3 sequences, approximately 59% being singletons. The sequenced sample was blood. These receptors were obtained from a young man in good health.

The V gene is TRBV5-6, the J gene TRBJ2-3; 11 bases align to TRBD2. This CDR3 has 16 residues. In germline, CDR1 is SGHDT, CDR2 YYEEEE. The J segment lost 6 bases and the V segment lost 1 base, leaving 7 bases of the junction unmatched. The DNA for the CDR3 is TGTGCCAGCAGCTTGACACTAGCGGGAGTTGCGGATACGCAGTATTTT. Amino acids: CASSLTLAGVADTQYF.

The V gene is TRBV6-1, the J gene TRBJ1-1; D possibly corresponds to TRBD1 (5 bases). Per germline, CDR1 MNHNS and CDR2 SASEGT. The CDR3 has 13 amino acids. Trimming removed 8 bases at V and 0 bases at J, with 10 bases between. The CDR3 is CASAGTVNTEAFF. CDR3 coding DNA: TGTGCCAGCGCTGGGACGGTGAACACTGAAGCTTTCTTT.

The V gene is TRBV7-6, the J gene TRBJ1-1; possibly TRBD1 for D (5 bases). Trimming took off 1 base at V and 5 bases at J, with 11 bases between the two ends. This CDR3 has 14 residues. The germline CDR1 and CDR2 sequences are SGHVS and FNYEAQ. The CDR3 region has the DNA TGTGCCAGCAGCTTAGAATTACGGGGGACTGAAGCTTTCTTT. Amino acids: CASSLELRGTEAFF.

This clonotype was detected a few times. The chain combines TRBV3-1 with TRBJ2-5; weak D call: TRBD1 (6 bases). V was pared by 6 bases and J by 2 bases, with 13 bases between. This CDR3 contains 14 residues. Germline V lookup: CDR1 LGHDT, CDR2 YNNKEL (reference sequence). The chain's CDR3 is CASSQGRGQETQYF. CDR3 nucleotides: TGTGCCAGCAGTCAGGGCAGGGGTCAAGAGACCCAGTACTTC.

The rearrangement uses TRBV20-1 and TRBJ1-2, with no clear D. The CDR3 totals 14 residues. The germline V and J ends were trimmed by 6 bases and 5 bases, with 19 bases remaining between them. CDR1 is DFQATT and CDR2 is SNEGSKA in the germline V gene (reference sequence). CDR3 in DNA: TGCAGTGCAATAACTGCCACCCCTCATTATGGCTACACCTTC. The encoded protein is CSAITATPHYGYTF.

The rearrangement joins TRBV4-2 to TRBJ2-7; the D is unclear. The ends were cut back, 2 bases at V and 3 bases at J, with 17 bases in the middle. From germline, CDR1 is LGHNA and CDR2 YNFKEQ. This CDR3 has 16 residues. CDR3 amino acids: CASSQIPVRFNYEQYF. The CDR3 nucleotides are TGTGCCAGCAGCCAAATCCCAGTTCGCTTTAACTACGAGCAGTACTTC.

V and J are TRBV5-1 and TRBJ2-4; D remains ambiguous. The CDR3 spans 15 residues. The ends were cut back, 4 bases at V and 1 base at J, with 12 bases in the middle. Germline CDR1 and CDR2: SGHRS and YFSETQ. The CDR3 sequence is CASSAKESAKNIQYF. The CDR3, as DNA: TGCGCCAGCAGCGCCAAGGAATCGGCCAAAAACATTCAGTACTTC. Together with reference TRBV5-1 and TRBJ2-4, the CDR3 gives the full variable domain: KAGVTQTPRYLIKTRGQQVTLSCSPISGHRSVSWYQQTPGQGLQFLFEYFSETQRNKGNFPGRFSGRQFSNSRSEMNVSTLELGDSALYLCASSAKESAKNIQYFGAGTRLSVL.

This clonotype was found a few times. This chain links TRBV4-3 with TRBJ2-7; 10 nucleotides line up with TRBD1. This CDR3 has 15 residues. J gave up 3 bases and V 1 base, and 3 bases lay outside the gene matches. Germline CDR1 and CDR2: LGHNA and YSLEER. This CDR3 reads CASSQVRTGGYEQYF. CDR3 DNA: TGCGCCAGCAGCCAAGTGCGGACAGGGGGCTACGAGCAGTACTTC.

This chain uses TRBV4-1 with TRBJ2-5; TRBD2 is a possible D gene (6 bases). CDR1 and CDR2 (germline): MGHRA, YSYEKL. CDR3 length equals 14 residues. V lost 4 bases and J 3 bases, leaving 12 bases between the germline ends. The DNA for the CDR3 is TGCGCCAGCAGCCGTGATAGCGGTGAAGAGACCCAGTACTTC. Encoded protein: CASSRDSGEETQYF.

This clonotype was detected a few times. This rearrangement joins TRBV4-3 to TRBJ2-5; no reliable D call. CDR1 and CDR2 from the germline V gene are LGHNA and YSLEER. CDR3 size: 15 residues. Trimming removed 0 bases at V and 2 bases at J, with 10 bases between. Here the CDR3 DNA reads TGCGCCAGCAGCCAAGATCTGGGCTTACAAGAGACCCAGTACTTC. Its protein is CASSQDLGLQETQYF.

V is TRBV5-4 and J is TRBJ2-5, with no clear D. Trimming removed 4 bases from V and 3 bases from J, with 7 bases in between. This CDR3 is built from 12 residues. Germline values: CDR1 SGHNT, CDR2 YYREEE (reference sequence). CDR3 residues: CASSALEETQYF. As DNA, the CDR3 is TGTGCCAGCAGCGCCTTAGAAGAGACCCAGTACTTC.

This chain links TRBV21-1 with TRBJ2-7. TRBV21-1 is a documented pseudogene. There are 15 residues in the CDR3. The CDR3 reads CASSKDPREYYEQYF. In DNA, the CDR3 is TGTGCCAGCAGCAAAGACCCCAGGGAGTACTACGAGCAGTACTTC.

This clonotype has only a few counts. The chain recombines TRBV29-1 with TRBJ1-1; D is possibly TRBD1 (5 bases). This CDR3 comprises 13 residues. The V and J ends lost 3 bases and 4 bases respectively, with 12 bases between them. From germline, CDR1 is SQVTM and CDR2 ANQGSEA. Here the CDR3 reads CSVDRAQSTEAFF. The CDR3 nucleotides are TGCAGCGTTGACAGGGCCCAGAGCACTGAAGCTTTCTTT.